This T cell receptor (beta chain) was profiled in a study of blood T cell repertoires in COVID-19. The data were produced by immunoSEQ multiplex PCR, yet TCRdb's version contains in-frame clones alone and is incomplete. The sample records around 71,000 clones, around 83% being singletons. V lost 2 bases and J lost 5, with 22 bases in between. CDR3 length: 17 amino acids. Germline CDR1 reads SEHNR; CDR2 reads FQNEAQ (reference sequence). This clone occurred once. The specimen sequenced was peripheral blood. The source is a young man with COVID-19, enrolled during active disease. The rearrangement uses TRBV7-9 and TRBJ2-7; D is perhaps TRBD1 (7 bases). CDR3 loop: CASSLFSIQGGRNEQYF. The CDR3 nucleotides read TGTGCCAGCAGCTTATTTTCAATCCAGGGGGGCCGGAACGAGCAGTACTTC.